This T cell receptor (beta chain) was recorded in a study of cytomegalovirus exposure and HLA in healthy donors. Overall study context: Earlier work reported 90 million to 120 million unique TCR beta sequences from 180 million or so T cells.

The PCR contained 60 Vbeta and 13 Jbeta primers. Clones were read by immunoSEQ multiplex PCR, and TCRdb kept only the in-frame ones, dropping some. The sample yields approximately 180,000 clones, 80% seen once. Turning to this clone: The antigen is not known.

The CDR3 contains 15 residues. V lost 2 bases and J 6 bases, leaving 16 bases between the germline ends. Germline CDR1 and CDR2: MDHEN and SYDVKM. Study-wide points: Many donors shared some public TCRs, even though most TCR sequences were rare. A list of around 150 TCR beta chains associated with cytomegalovirus was given. Later analysis reportedly placed an Asian-associated ancestry cluster below the roughly 680-donor mean in N-insertions.

The chain uses TRBV28 and TRBJ1-2; D may be TRBD1 (6 bases). Sequencing input: PBMCs. The receptor was derived from a young man in good health and CMV-seropositive. The CDR3 sequence is CASSLSFSGVDGYTF. CDR3 coding DNA: TGTGCCAGCAGTTTAAGTTTTTCAGGGGTGGATGGCTACACCTTC.